This is a list of T cell receptor beta chains from one sample in a study of Graves' ophthalmopathy and Graves' hyperthyroidism. TCRdb processed the multiplex PCR reads anew with MiXCR; each CDR3 protein has one entry. Here the sample spans about 410,000 distinct CDR3 sequences, 15% to 20% being singletons. The source material was peripheral blood. These TCRs come from a woman younger than 30 with Graves' ophthalmopathy. Both conserved end residues are part of each CDR3. A D gene is named only where the DNA matches it firmly.

d_call: .; v_call: TRBV9; j_call: TRBJ2-5; cdr3_aa: CASSAWTKETQYF
d_call: .; v_call: TRBV6-5; j_call: TRBJ1-1; cdr3_aa: CASSSGLVAEAFF
d_call: TRBD1; v_call: TRBV7-9; j_call: TRBJ1-1; cdr3_aa: CASSLGRGQKGRTEAFF
d_call: .; v_call: TRBV6-2/TRBV6-3; j_call: TRBJ1-6; cdr3_aa: CASTRTSVYNSPLHF
d_call: TRBD1; v_call: TRBV12-3/TRBV12-4; j_call: TRBJ2-7; cdr3_aa: CASTPTGGATQYF
d_call: TRBD1; v_call: TRBV28; j_call: TRBJ2-2; cdr3_aa: CASSPRTGRSGELFF
d_call: TRBD1; v_call: TRBV7-2; j_call: TRBJ1-3; cdr3_aa: CASSTPGQGNTIYF
d_call: .; v_call: TRBV28; j_call: TRBJ2-4; cdr3_aa: CASSLFWSGLAKNIQYF
d_call: TRBD1; v_call: TRBV12-3/TRBV12-4; j_call: TRBJ1-1; cdr3_aa: CASTDNRGTEAFF
d_call: TRBD1; v_call: TRBV20-1; j_call: TRBJ2-7; cdr3_aa: CSADLGGVYEQYF
d_call: .; v_call: TRBV3-1; j_call: TRBJ1-1; cdr3_aa: CASSQDYLGNEAFF
d_call: TRBD2; v_call: TRBV6-4; j_call: TRBJ2-6; cdr3_aa: CASSGLAGVSGANVLTF
d_call: .; v_call: TRBV6-1; j_call: TRBJ1-3; cdr3_aa: CASHRDYSSGNTIYF
d_call: .; v_call: TRBV19; j_call: TRBJ2-7; cdr3_aa: CASSLQGANEQYF
d_call: .; v_call: TRBV6-2/TRBV6-3; j_call: TRBJ2-4; cdr3_aa: CASSYDQKNIQYF
d_call: .; v_call: TRBV28; j_call: TRBJ1-5; cdr3_aa: CASSLWTGQPQHF
d_call: .; v_call: TRBV9; j_call: TRBJ1-1; cdr3_aa: CASSVGVGPNTEAFF
d_call: .; v_call: TRBV18; j_call: TRBJ1-5; cdr3_aa: CASSPTISNQPQHF
d_call: TRBD1; v_call: TRBV20-1; j_call: TRBJ2-5; cdr3_aa: CSAKRTGGSKTQYF
d_call: .; v_call: TRBV6-1; j_call: TRBJ1-3; cdr3_aa: CASSPGTPQGNTIYF
d_call: TRBD2; v_call: TRBV7-2; j_call: TRBJ2-7; cdr3_aa: CASSGGGRAGEQYF
d_call: TRBD1; v_call: TRBV6-1; j_call: TRBJ1-1; cdr3_aa: CASDPLQGGTEAFF
d_call: TRBD1; v_call: TRBV20-1; j_call: TRBJ2-7; cdr3_aa: CSASGTASSYEQYF
d_call: .; v_call: TRBV7-9; j_call: TRBJ1-1; cdr3_aa: CASSGWSSMNTEAFF
d_call: .; v_call: TRBV5-1; j_call: TRBJ1-1; cdr3_aa: CASSLKIGAGEAFF
d_call: TRBD1; v_call: TRBV6-1; j_call: TRBJ1-1; cdr3_aa: CASGDRAVATEAFF
d_call: TRBD2; v_call: TRBV30; j_call: TRBJ2-2; cdr3_aa: CAWSVREGGELFF
d_call: .; v_call: TRBV30; j_call: TRBJ2-7; cdr3_aa: CAWSVAGYEQYF
d_call: .; v_call: TRBV6-2/TRBV6-3; j_call: TRBJ2-7; cdr3_aa: CASSFRVGTYEQYF
d_call: TRBD1; v_call: TRBV7-2; j_call: TRBJ1-6; cdr3_aa: CASRGQGTPLHF
d_call: .; v_call: TRBV6-2/TRBV6-3; j_call: TRBJ1-1; cdr3_aa: CASRPPGVHPEAFF
d_call: .; v_call: TRBV6-5; j_call: TRBJ1-3; cdr3_aa: CATNPGVSGNTIYF
d_call: .; v_call: TRBV7-2; j_call: TRBJ2-7; cdr3_aa: CASSLDVGYEQYF
d_call: TRBD1; v_call: TRBV6-1; j_call: TRBJ2-5; cdr3_aa: CASTQRTGGTQYF
d_call: .; v_call: TRBV9; j_call: TRBJ2-7; cdr3_aa: CASQGSGTNYEQYF
d_call: TRBD1; v_call: TRBV30; j_call: TRBJ1-3; cdr3_aa: CAWRPRTGLISGNTIYF
d_call: .; v_call: TRBV6-1; j_call: TRBJ1-1; cdr3_aa: CASTQGNLMRGEAFF
d_call: .; v_call: TRBV12-3/TRBV12-4; j_call: TRBJ2-5; cdr3_aa: CASSIRQRETQYF
d_call: .; v_call: TRBV7-2; j_call: TRBJ2-7; cdr3_aa: CASSSRAASSYEQYF
d_call: TRBD1; v_call: TRBV28; j_call: TRBJ2-7; cdr3_aa: CASSFLSRDSLPQYF
d_call: .; v_call: TRBV9; j_call: TRBJ1-1; cdr3_aa: CASSRDGNTEAFF
d_call: .; v_call: TRBV10-3; j_call: TRBJ1-5; cdr3_aa: CAISESSRVDQPQHF
d_call: TRBD2; v_call: TRBV5-4; j_call: TRBJ2-5; cdr3_aa: CASSFDSVLAGDEETQYF
d_call: .; v_call: TRBV28; j_call: TRBJ2-7; cdr3_aa: CASSFLKGRGDYEQYF
d_call: .; v_call: TRBV9; j_call: TRBJ1-6; cdr3_aa: CASSVTPDRRVNSPLHF
d_call: .; v_call: TRBV6-2/TRBV6-3; j_call: TRBJ2-7; cdr3_aa: CASRGRGDEQYF